The 2 T cell receptor beta chains in this list originate from one sample, sequenced in a study of blood T cells in healthy people across ages. Primers used in a second PCR of roughly 6 to 11 cycles were a sample-barcoded 5' primer and a J-beta primer mix. One entry per CDR3 protein, called by TCRdb with MiXCR from the 5' RACE reads. This sample has 1.5 million to 2 million distinct CDR3 sequences, with under 30% found just once. The sample was blood. The receptors derive from a woman aged 25 to 39 in good health.

This clonotype has just a few counts. The genes are TRBV7-3 and TRBJ2-5, with TRBD2 matching over 9 bases. V was pared by 4 bases and J by 2 bases, with 5 bases of the junction left unmatched. CDR3 size: 15 residues. Per germline, CDR1 SGHTA and CDR2 FQGTGA. CDR3 bases: TGTGCCAGCAGCTCCGGGACTAGCAGGCAAGAGACCCAGTACTTC. Protein product: CASSSGTSRQETQYF.

V usage is TRBV5-1 and J usage is TRBJ1-2, with 10 positions matching TRBD1. Trimming at V came to 3 bases and at J to 8 bases, leaving 13 bases not matched to a gene. Germline V lookup: CDR1 SGHRS, CDR2 YFSETQ. This CDR3 spans 16 amino acids. The CDR3 reads CASSSSGTGARRGYTF. In DNA, the CDR3 is TGCGCCAGCAGCTCGTCCGGGACAGGGGCTAGGAGGGGCTACACCTTC. The entire variable domain, with the rest obtained from reference TRBV5-1 and TRBJ1-2, is as follows: KAGVTQTPRYLIKTRGQQVTLSCSPISGHRSVSWYQQTPGQGLQFLFEYFSETQRNKGNFPGRFSGRQFSNSRSEMNVSTLELGDSALYLCASSSSGTGARRGYTFGSGTRLTVV.